This note documents a single TCR beta chain sequence. Its antigen is not yet known. A read error is the likely source, as a far larger clone sits one nucleotide away. A history of other malignancies or of prior chemotherapy or radiotherapy was absent in all patients, and node-negative disease was shown on CT and PET/CT in all patients. At each of the two time points, six milliliters of peripheral venous blood were collected into EDTA tubes. PBMCs were isolated by Ficoll-Paque Plus density-gradient centrifugation. Right after collection, samples were placed at -80 degrees C and kept there until analysis. The CDR3 measures 10 amino acids from cysteine to phenylalanine. Only CDR3 DNA is held: 30 bases, read in frame from base 1. The germline V gene supplies CDR1 MNHEY and CDR2 SVGAGI. Two rounds of multiplex PCR were performed to amplify the TCR beta CDR3 region from genomic DNA. In the first round of PCR, primers specific to each TRBV and TRBJ gene were used, and the primer sequences are filed in Chinese patent CN105087789A. Universal primers were used in the second round of PCR. The Roche High Pure PCR Template Preparation Kit was used to extract genomic DNA from frozen PBMCs. An Illumina HiSeq 3000 was used to sequence the libraries paired-end with 151 bp reads. In the source study's methods: CutAdapt was used to remove raw reads lacking the multiplex PCR primer sequences. Using PEAR, the high-quality paired reads were merged into contigs. TRB V, D and J gene segments were assigned to each contig with MiXCR by alignment to reference sequences. CDR3 sequences were clustered by base quality and sequence similarity to remove sequencing errors. Shannon entropy, normalized by the natural log of the productive TCR sequence number, served as the measure of diversity. To get clonality, Shannon entropy was divided by the natural log of the number of unique clonotypes, and that result was subtracted from one. Using the Youden index from ROC curves, the researchers picked the repertoire-metric cut-offs for progression-free survival, and all analyses were carried out in R 3.5.3. TCRdb passed the public sequencing reads through fastp at Q25 and MiXCR, retaining productive beta sequences. A single entry per CDR3 protein holds the most common genes and DNA from its merged rows. The V and J calls come from TCRdb's annotation, not from the publication. The sample has approximately 22,000 distinct CDR3 sequences on record, roughly 44% of them singletons. Roughly 32% of the sample comes from the top ten.

These data originate in a study of prognosis after radiotherapy for stage I lung cancer (dated by TCRdb to the early 2020s). Regarding the research as a whole: Between early 2018 and January 2019, around 19 patients with stage I NSCLC were enrolled in Nanjing, China. About 15 of the patients were found to have newly diagnosed primary stage I lung tumors, and five were living with oligometastatic NSCLC after surgical resection of the primary tumor. Every patient was deemed medically inoperable, more than ten because of comorbidities and over five because they refused surgery. The cohort was made up of 10 to 15 men and roughly six women, with a median age of 74.5 years and an age range of roughly 50 to 85 years. Tumor histology was squamous cell carcinoma in 6 to 8 patients and adenocarcinoma in twelve. Using image-guided IMRT or VMAT, SBRT was delivered in 3 to 5 fractions at a biologically effective dose of at least 100 Gy. In every patient, SBRT was given without any concurrent therapy. Distant metastases were developed by four of the 19 patients after SBRT, at a median of 7 months, whereas no significant progression was observed in the other 15 patients. This study profiled peripheral blood TCR beta repertoires from stage I NSCLC patients before and after stereotactic body radiotherapy and linked the repertoires to distant failure. The study sequenced some 38 blood samples from around 19 patients, one before and one after SBRT per patient.

Here is what the overall study found, with its caveats: A decrease in unique TCR clone counts was observed after SBRT (median 10,088 before versus approximately 6,900 after; Wilcoxon paired P=0.011). No determination of tumor specificity was made for expanded TCR clones. Differences in TRBV and TRBJ usage frequencies by metastasis status were reportedly observed in two V genes at baseline and in 10 or so V and two J genes after SBRT. All reported P values were unadjusted for multiple comparisons. The study was limited by the small cohort and short follow-up, and independent validation of the study findings is required. Post-SBRT Shannon entropy and its change from baseline were lower in patients who developed distant metastases; baseline Shannon entropy was not associated with metastases.

This TCR derives from a donor over 45 with non-small cell lung cancer. The sequence joins TRBV6-5 to TRBJ2-7, with no confidently assigned D gene. The sample in question was PBMCs, obtained before or after stereotactic body radiation therapy (not recorded which). The bases read TGTGCCAGCGGGTCCTACGAGCATTACTTC. Its protein is CASGSYEHYF.